This is a list of T cell receptor beta chains from one sample in a study of tumor-infiltrating lymphocytes in primary liver carcinoma. TCRdb fed the multiplex PCR reads into MiXCR, producing one record per CDR3 protein. This repertoire shows some 43,000 distinct CDR3 sequences, about three quarters found once; its top ten account for roughly 27%. The sample comprised liver tumor tissue from sampling region 5. Receptor source: a middle-aged man with primary liver carcinoma and hepatitis B virus infection. CDR3s include the opening cysteine and the closing phenylalanine or tryptophan. The order of the fields is J gene, V gene, clone size, CDR3 length, D gene, CDR3 DNA, CDR3 protein. A D gene is named only where the DNA matches it firmly. Size values are once, few and many counts, or a class for expanded clones, and some rows have none.

>TRBJ2-5|TRBV12-3/TRBV12-4|many|15|TRBD1
TGTGCCAGCAGTGGGCGACAGGGGAGGCAAGAGACCCAGTACTTC
CASSGRQGRQETQYF
>TRBJ2-7|TRBV29-1|.|13|.
TGCAGAGTTGGGGGACTGGGGGGTTACGAGCAGTACTTC
CRVGGLGGYEQYF
>TRBJ2-2|TRBV7-3|few|15|.
TGTGCCAGCAGCTTAATGGAGGGGAGCGGCGGGGAGCTGTTTTTT
CASSLMEGSGGELFF
>TRBJ2-7|TRBV11-2|.|17|.
TGCGCCAGCAGCTTAGACTTCGGGACACTCAGCTCCTCCGAGCAGTACTTC
CASSLDFGTLSSSEQYF
>TRBJ1-1|TRBV6-6|.|14|.
TGTGCCAGCAGTTACAAGCCTGGGACCACTGAAGCTTTCTTT
CASSYKPGTTEAFF
>TRBJ2-7|TRBV6-5|.|17|TRBD2
TGTGTTAGCAGTTACTCGGGGCTAGCGGGAGGGCTCTACGAGCAGTACTTC
CVSSYSGLAGGLYEQYF
>TRBJ2-1|TRBV6-1|.|16|.
TGTGCCAGCAGTGACTGGACAGCCCGGGGGCAGGATGAGCAGTTCTTC
CASSDWTARGQDEQFF
>TRBJ2-7|TRBV11-2|.|18|TRBD2
TGTGCCAGCAGCTTATCCGTTGGACTTGCGGGAGGAGGGTACGACCAGTACTTC
CASSLSVGLAGGGYDQYF
>TRBJ1-4|TRBV11-2|.|14|.
TGTTCCAGCAGCTTAATGGTTGGGGACGAAAAACTGTTTTTT
CSSSLMVGDEKLFF
>TRBJ1-1|TRBV28|few|12|.
TGTGCCATCGCGGACAGAAACACTGAAGCTTTCTTT
CAIADRNTEAFF
>TRBJ2-7|TRBV5-5|.|17|.
TGTGCCAGCAGCTGGGGTCAGGGAATCTACGGCTCCTACGAGCAGTACTTC
CASSWGQGIYGSYEQYF
>TRBJ1-3|TRBV4-1|many|16|.
TGCGCCAGCAGCCAAGATTGGGCAGCCTCTGGAAACACCATATATTTT
CASSQDWAASGNTIYF
>TRBJ2-7|TRBV7-9|.|14|.
TGTGCCAGCAGCTCGCCCGGGATAGGGTTCGAGCAGTACTTC
CASSSPGIGFEQYF
>TRBJ2-1|TRBV11-2|.|15|.
TGTGCCAGCAGCTTACATGGACCGACAGTGAATGAGCAGTTCTTC
CASSLHGPTVNEQFF
>TRBJ2-3|TRBV11-2|.|14|.
TGTGCCAGCAGCTTAGGAAGAGGCACAGATAAGCGGTATTTT
CASSLGRGTDKRYF
>TRBJ2-7|TRBV12-3/TRBV12-4|.|16|TRBD2
TGTGCCAGCAGTTTAGCGGGAGGGCCTAGAGGCTATGAGCAGTACTTC
CASSLAGGPRGYEQYF
>TRBJ2-3|TRBV6-5|.|14|.
TGTGCCAGCAGTAGACAGATTAGCACAGATACGCAGTATTTT
CASSRQISTDTQYF
>TRBJ2-1|TRBV14|.|15|TRBD2
TGTGCCAGCAGTGCCGTAGCGGGAGCCTACGGTGAGCAGTTCTTC
CASSAVAGAYGEQFF
>TRBJ2-7|TRBV4-1|.|15|TRBD1
TGCTCCAGCAGTCCCACAGGGGGCAGTTGGGAAGAGCAGTACTTC
CSSSPTGGSWEEQYF
>TRBJ1-2|TRBV29-1|once|12|.
TGCAGCGTAGCACATTCCAACTATGACTACACCTTC
CSVAHSNYDYTF
>TRBJ2-1|TRBV29-1|.|14|TRBD1
TGCAGCGGATTGCCGGGACAGGGGGTGGATGAGCATCTGTTC
CSGLPGQGVDEHLF
>TRBJ1-6|TRBV5-1|.|12|.
TGCGCCAGCAGCTCGGCGGATTCACCCATCCACTTT
CASSSADSPIHF
>TRBJ2-2|TRBV19|.|14|.
TGTGCCAGTAGTATCACCCAAGTGGGCGGGGAGCTGTTTTTT
CASSITQVGGELFF
>TRBJ2-7|TRBV6-2/TRBV6-3|.|15|.
TGTGCCAGCAGTTCCTCGTCGGAGAATAAGTACGAGCAGTACTTC
CASSSSSENKYEQYF
>TRBJ2-1|TRBV20-1|few|15|TRBD2
TGCAGTGCCGGTGACGGGCGGGAGGGTATGGATGAGCAGTTCTTC
CSAGDGREGMDEQFF
>TRBJ2-6|TRBV7-8|many|16|.
TGTGCCAGCAGCTTAGGTGGAACCTTAGGGGCCAACGTCCTGACTTTC
CASSLGGTLGANVLTF
>TRBJ2-1|TRBV29-1|.|13|TRBD2
TGCAGCGGCCGGACTAGCGGGAGGGTTGAACAGTTCTTC
CSGRTSGRVEQFF
>TRBJ2-1|TRBV6-5|.|16|TRBD2
TGTGCCAACAGTTACACGGGACTAGTGGGGGGTAATGAGCAGTTCTTC
CANSYTGLVGGNEQFF
>TRBJ1-5|TRBV12-3/TRBV12-4|once|14|.
TGTACCAGCAACCCGGGAGGGGTCGATCAGCCCCAGCATTTT
CTSNPGGVDQPQHF
>TRBJ2-3|TRBV6-1|once|16|.
TGTGCCAGCAGTCAATTAGCGAGTTCAACCACAGATACGCGGTATTTT
CASSQLASSTTDTRYF
>TRBJ2-1|TRBV5-4|.|15|.
TGTGCCAGCAGCCCCCACGGGACGACCTACAATGAGCAGCTCTTC
CASSPHGTTYNEQLF
>TRBJ1-5|TRBV13|many|14|TRBD1
TGTGCCAGCAGCTTAGGGGACAGGGATCAGCCCCAGCATTTT
CASSLGDRDQPQHF